The source of this TCR beta chain is a study of blood T cells in healthy people across ages. Study-level points and caveats: When set beside aged donors, long-lived donors presented more naive CD4+ cells and higher diversity.

V was trimmed by 2 bases and J by 7 bases, leaving 11 bases between them. CDR3 length: 13 residues. Per the germline V gene, CDR1 is MGHDK and CDR2 is SYGVNS. A second PCR of 7 to 11 cycles used a sample-barcoded 5' primer and a J-beta primer mix. Each of the cDNA molecules was tagged by a template-switch adaptor with 12 random nucleotides. Every sample gave at least 2.5 million paired-end reads containing CDR3. TCRdb used MiXCR to reprocess the 5' RACE reads, holding one entry per CDR3 protein. The table records roughly 680,000 distinct CDR3 sequences, about 51% of them present only once. Worth noting for this clonotype: As yet, its antigen is unknown.

The rearrangement links TRBV25-1 to TRBJ1-2; perhaps TRBD1 as D (5 bases). This TCR was sampled from a woman of 80 years or more in good health. The sample comprised blood. This chain's CDR3 is CASSEGRDLGYTF. The CDR3 DNA sequence: TGTGCCAGCAGTGAAGGGAGGGACCTTGGCTACACCTTC.